The next 22 T cell receptor beta chains were all read from a single sample in a study of T cells after posttransplantation cyclophosphamide. Sampled 1 year posttransplant, controls received myeloablative marrow transplants, methotrexate and a calcineurin inhibitor. The table came from immunoSEQ multiplex PCR; TCRdb's copy has only in-frame clones and leaves some out. Of about 16,000 clones in the sample, over 75% are singletons; the top ten hold 3.5% to 4%. The material sequenced was PBMCs, taken after an allogeneic stem cell transplant with a calcineurin inhibitor and methotrexate. The origin of the receptors is a male patient aged 45-60 years who received an allogeneic stem cell transplant from an unrelated donor, was CMV-positive, and had chronic GVHD only. Some T cells may have originated in the graft donor.

The V gene is TRBV21-1, the J gene TRBJ1-1; the table calls TRBD1, which could not be checked here. TRBV21-1 is a documented pseudogene. The CDR3 has 16 residues. CDR3 bases: TGTGCCAGCAGCAAAGTTAAGGGGGCGCGTAGACCTGAAGCTTTCTTT. It is translated as CASSKVKGARRPEAFF.

The gene calls are TRBV5-1 and TRBJ2-7; 12 nucleotides agree with TRBD2. The V and J ends lost 4 bases and 4 bases, in that order; junction bases with no gene match: 6. Germline assignment: CDR1 SGHRS and CDR2 YFSETQ. This CDR3 comprises 15 residues. The CDR3 loop reads CASSPSGGAKYEQYF. The CDR3 DNA follows: TGCGCCAGCAGCCCTAGCGGGGGGGCCAAGTACGAGCAGTACTTC.

The chain couples TRBV27 to TRBJ2-7; 8 bases line up with TRBD2. CDR1 MNHEY and CDR2 SMNVEV come from the germline V gene (reference sequence). V gave up 6 bases and J gave up 3 bases; unmatched junction bases: 7. The CDR3 sequence is 14 residues long. The CDR3 DNA reads TGTGCCAGCAGCCCGGGGCGGGGGGACTACGAGCAGTACTTC. It specifies CASSPGRGDYEQYF.

With regard to this clone: The conserved closing phenylalanine or tryptophan is absent in this CDR3, likely reflecting a read error. This chain connects TRBV9 to TRBJ1-2, with D perhaps matching TRBD1 (6 bases). Looked up from germline, CDR1 is SGDLS and CDR2 is YYNGEE. The length of the CDR3 is 16 residues. V lost 0 bases and J lost 4, with 16 bases in between. The CDR3 DNA is TGTGCCAGCAGCGTAGAAGTCGGCAGGGGCGTCTATGGCTACACCCTC. It translates to CASSVEVGRGVYGYTL.

The genes are TRBV7-9 and TRBJ1-3; unclear D gene. The CDR3 is 19 amino acids. V lost 5 bases, J lost 2 bases, and 25 bases lay in between. Germline-derived CDR1 and CDR2 are SEHNR and FQNEAQ (reference sequence). In DNA form, the CDR3 reads TGTGCCAGCAGCCCATTGGATGAGGCAGCCTTTTTTCCTGGAAACACCATATATTTT. Its translation: CASSPLDEAAFFPGNTIYF.

The chain joins TRBV11-2 to TRBJ2-7; 7 bases agree with TRBD1. Looked up from germline, CDR1 is SGHAT and CDR2 is FQNNGV. The CDR3 runs 14 residues. V was clipped by 5 bases and J by 0 bases; unmatched bases: 4. CDR3: CASSPRQGSYEQYF. CDR3 DNA: TGTGCCAGCAGCCCACGACAGGGCTCCTACGAGCAGTACTTC.

This clone was seen a few times. The chain is built from TRBV10-3 and TRBJ1-2, with D possibly matching TRBD1 (5 bases). CDR1 is ENHRY and CDR2 is SYGVKD in the germline V gene. Trimming cost V 1 base and J 4 bases, with 10 bases left between them. The CDR3 spans 14 residues. CDR3 loop: CAISEFQGLYGYTF. CDR3 DNA sequence: TGTGCCATCAGTGAGTTTCAGGGCCTCTATGGCTACACCTTC.

The chain is built from TRBV6-5 and TRBJ2-7; weak D call: TRBD2 (5 bases). V lost 0 bases and J lost 1, with 13 bases in between. CDR1 and CDR2 from the germline V gene are MNHEY and SVGAGI. This CDR3 spans 16 amino acids. DNA for the CDR3: TGTGCCAGCAGTTACTCGATGGGAAGACTATCCTACGAGCAGTACTTC. Amino acids: CASSYSMGRLSYEQYF.

This chain uses TRBV7-3 with TRBJ2-3, with 8 bases that match TRBD2. Trimming cost V 2 bases and J 7 bases; bases outside gene matches: 8. The CDR3 is made up of 15 amino acids. The germline gives CDR1 SGHTA, CDR2 FQGTGA. CDR3 in DNA: TGTGCCAGCAGCTTACAAGCGGGAGAAAGAAATACGCAGTATTTT. It codes for CASSLQAGERNTQYF.

The chain is built from TRBV19 and TRBJ2-1; D is possibly TRBD2 (5 bases). Germline values: CDR1 LNHDA, CDR2 SQIVND (reference sequence). The CDR3 totals 15 residues. V gave up 4 bases and J gave up 7 bases, with 17 bases separating them. CDR3 sequence (DNA): TGTGCCAGTAGTAGGGAGCCCTCGTTGAGAAATGAGCAGTTCTTC. As protein: CASSREPSLRNEQFF.

The chain recombines TRBV28 with TRBJ1-1, with no clear D. Trimming pared 5 bases from V and 0 bases from J, leaving 10 bases between. The germline V gene encodes CDR1 MDHEN and CDR2 SYDVKM. This CDR3 has 14 residues. Written as DNA, the CDR3 is TGTGCCAGCAGTATAGAGAAGATGAACACTGAAGCTTTCTTT. The encoded protein is CASSIEKMNTEAFF.

The V call is TRBV7-2, the J call TRBJ2-7; no clear D gene. Germline V lookup: CDR1 SGHTA, CDR2 FQGNSA. Trimming removed 5 bases at V and 5 bases at J, with 16 bases between. CDR3 length: 14 residues. CDR3 in amino acids: CASSRQSLVNEQYF. The CDR3 DNA follows: TGTGCCAGCAGCCGCCAATCCCTAGTGAACGAGCAGTACTTC.

Details on this clone: A read error may account for a junction end that differs from germline. The chain recombines TRBV7-3 with TRBJ1-1; tentative D call: TRBD1 (5 bases). The CDR3 has 15 amino acids. CDR1 SGHTA and CDR2 FQGTGA come from the germline V gene. Written as DNA, the CDR3 is TGTGCCAGCAGCCTAACTTATGACAGGAACACTGAAGCTTTCTTT. Translating gives CASSLTYDRNTEAFF.

There are a few counts of this clone. V and J are TRBV19 and TRBJ2-7, with TRBD1 identical over 11 bases. The CDR3 extends over 14 amino acids. J was trimmed by 6 bases and V by 3 bases; bases with no gene match: 4. CDR1 and CDR2 (germline): LNHDA, SQIVND (reference sequence). The CDR3 sequence: CASSIRTGGVEQYF. CDR3 sequence (DNA): TGTGCCAGTAGTATTAGGACAGGGGGCGTCGAGCAGTACTTC.

The J gene is TRBJ1-5, the V gene TRBV7-9; a weak D match, TRBD1 (5 bases). V was trimmed by 5 bases and J by 3 bases, leaving 11 bases between them. This CDR3 contains 14 residues. In germline, CDR1 is SEHNR, CDR2 FQNEAQ (reference sequence). The CDR3 bases are TGTGCCAGCAGCCTAGACAGTTCCAATCAGCCCCAGCATTTT. It translates to CASSLDSSNQPQHF.

This clone appeared a single time. The rearrangement joins TRBV27 to TRBJ2-1; TRBD1 might be the D (5 bases). V was pared by 3 bases and J by 1 base, with 13 bases between. Germline V CDR1 and CDR2: MNHEY, SMNVEV (reference sequence). The CDR3 is made up of 16 amino acids. CDR3: CASSFLGVASYNEQFF. In DNA form, the CDR3 reads TGTGCCAGCAGTTTCCTAGGGGTGGCATCCTACAATGAGCAGTTCTTC.

The rearrangement uses TRBV4-1 and TRBJ1-4; D call uncertain. CDR3 length equals 15 residues. V dropped 0 bases and J dropped 7 bases, with 12 bases sitting between them. Germline V gene lookup returns CDR1 MGHRA and CDR2 YSYEKL. CDR3 nucleotide sequence: TGCGCCAGCAGCCAAGAAAGGCAGGATGTTGAAAAACTGTTTTTT. Amino acids: CASSQERQDVEKLFF.

The CDR3 DNA follows: TGCGCCAGCAGGGACAGCGATCAAGAGACCCAGTACTTC. Its protein is CASRDSDQETQYF. V is TRBV5-1 and J is TRBJ2-5; tentatively, D is TRBD1 (6 bases). The CDR3 has 13 amino acids. The germline V gene encodes CDR1 SGHRS and CDR2 YFSETQ. Trimming left V 5 bases short and J 2 bases short, with 10 bases between.

This clone has just one count. The CDR3 here is CASSLRQAGATQYF. DNA of the CDR3: TGTGCCAGCAGCTTAAGACAGGCTGGAGCGACCCAGTACTTC. The rearrangement uses TRBV7-2 and TRBJ2-5; possible D gene TRBD1, 6 bases. The CDR3 is 14 residues long. Germline V lookup: CDR1 SGHTA, CDR2 FQGNSA. The V end was cut by 2 bases, the J end by 7 bases, with 14 bases between.

The genes are TRBV5-1 and TRBJ2-5, with TRBD2 matching 8 bases. V dropped 4 bases and J dropped 2; count of bases not matched to a gene: 7. This CDR3 contains 15 residues. Germline CDR1 reads SGHRS; CDR2 reads YFSETQ. The CDR3 sequence is CASSLSLAGQETQYF. The CDR3 DNA reads as TGCGCCAGCAGCCTCTCCTTAGCGGGGCAAGAGACCCAGTACTTC.

V and J are TRBV19 and TRBJ2-5, with 10 nucleotides matching TRBD2. J gave up 4 bases and V 5 bases, and 4 bases lay outside the gene matches. This CDR3 contains 14 residues. Germline loops: CDR1 LNHDA, CDR2 SQIVND (reference sequence). Written as DNA, the CDR3 is TGTGCCAGTAGTGTAGCGGGGGGCCGAGAGACCCAGTACTTC. Its translation: CASSVAGGRETQYF.

This clone was counted once. This rearrangement joins TRBV9 to TRBJ2-1; 9 bases fit TRBD2. The CDR3 extends over 15 amino acids. Looked up from germline, CDR1 is SGDLS and CDR2 is YYNGEE. V shed 4 bases, J shed 8 bases, and the junction held 10 bases outside the gene matches. DNA of the CDR3: TGTGCCAGCAGCCAAATGGCGGGGGGGCACGATGAGCAGTTCTTC. Amino acid sequence: CASSQMAGGHDEQFF.